A selection of T cell receptor beta chains follows, all from one sample in a study of T cell repertoires in cytomegalovirus infection. One entry per CDR3 protein results from TCRdb running MiXCR on the reads. The table shows over 450,000 distinct CDR3 sequences, with 11% occurring only once. Sequenced sample: PBMCs. The receptors were gathered from a human donor in good health (CMV status not recorded). Some clones in this sample may be carry-over from other donors' samples. CDR3s include the opening cysteine and the closing phenylalanine or tryptophan. Each record gives: CDR3 protein, CDR3 DNA, clone size, V gene, D gene, J gene. D genes are given only for firm matches. The size field is filled for only some rows; it gives once, few, many or a size class.

CDR3 protein: CAWSSGTTKETQYF; CDR3 DNA: TGTGCCTGGAGTTCGGGGACTACCAAAGAGACCCAGTACTTC; clone size: .; V gene: TRBV30; D gene: TRBD2; J gene: TRBJ2-5
CDR3 protein: CASSFGTEDTQYF; CDR3 DNA: TGTGCCAGCAGCTTCGGGACAGAAGATACGCAGTATTTT; clone size: many; V gene: TRBV5-6; D gene: TRBD1; J gene: TRBJ2-3
CDR3 protein: CASSRVFGPQHF; CDR3 DNA: TGTGCCAGCAGCAGAGTTTTTGGGCCCCAGCATTTT; clone size: many; V gene: TRBV12-3/TRBV12-4; D gene: .; J gene: TRBJ1-5
CDR3 protein: CATSDLLSGTQYF; CDR3 DNA: TGTGCCACCAGTGATCTCCTATCCGGGACCCAGTACTTC; clone size: many; V gene: TRBV24-1; D gene: .; J gene: TRBJ2-5
CDR3 protein: CASSLGQGLMGNTIYF; CDR3 DNA: TGTGCCAGCAGCTTGGGACAGGGGCTGATGGGAAACACCATATATTTT; clone size: many; V gene: TRBV7-9; D gene: TRBD1; J gene: TRBJ1-3
CDR3 protein: CASSLVSGTSTDTQYF; CDR3 DNA: TGTGCCAGCAGCTTAGTGAGCGGGACGAGCACAGATACGCAGTATTTT; clone size: .; V gene: TRBV7-6; D gene: TRBD2; J gene: TRBJ2-3
CDR3 protein: CASTSGLNTEAFF; CDR3 DNA: TGTGCCAGCACGTCGGGGCTGAACACTGAAGCTTTCTTT; clone size: .; V gene: TRBV27; D gene: .; J gene: TRBJ1-1
CDR3 protein: CASSVRGAQGASEQFF; CDR3 DNA: TGTGCCAGCAGCGTGAGGGGGGCGCAGGGGGCGAGTGAGCAGTTCTTC; clone size: once; V gene: TRBV9; D gene: TRBD1; J gene: TRBJ2-1
CDR3 protein: CASSSRVGSSYNEQFF; CDR3 DNA: TGTGCCAGCAGCAGTCGAGTGGGAAGCTCCTACAATGAGCAGTTCTTC; clone size: few; V gene: TRBV5-4; D gene: .; J gene: TRBJ2-1
CDR3 protein: CASSLEGAATNEKLFF; CDR3 DNA: TGTGCCAGCAGCTTGGAGGGGGCAGCAACTAATGAAAAACTGTTTTTT; clone size: .; V gene: TRBV5-5; D gene: TRBD1; J gene: TRBJ1-4
CDR3 protein: CASSPTGPGTEAFF; CDR3 DNA: TGTGCCAGCAGTCCAACAGGGCCGGGCACTGAAGCTTTCTTT; clone size: many; V gene: TRBV7-3; D gene: .; J gene: TRBJ1-1
CDR3 protein: CASSYREGDSPLHF; CDR3 DNA: TGTGCCAGCAGTTACAGGGAGGGAGATTCACCCCTCCACTTT; clone size: many; V gene: TRBV7-8; D gene: .; J gene: TRBJ1-6
CDR3 protein: CASSDTTSGRSNEQFF; CDR3 DNA: TGTGCCAGCAGTGACACCACTAGCGGTAGGTCCAATGAGCAGTTCTTC; clone size: many; V gene: TRBV6-6; D gene: TRBD2; J gene: TRBJ2-1
CDR3 protein: CASSLRQGNSPLHF; CDR3 DNA: TGTGCCAGCAGCTTAAGGCAGGGGAATTCACCCCTCCACTTT; clone size: many; V gene: TRBV7-6; D gene: .; J gene: TRBJ1-6
CDR3 protein: CASSIDLRGETQYF; CDR3 DNA: TGTGCCAGTAGTATAGATCTGCGGGGAGAGACCCAGTACTTC; clone size: many; V gene: TRBV19; D gene: .; J gene: TRBJ2-5
CDR3 protein: CASSLDSSSNQPQHF; CDR3 DNA: TGTGCCAGCAGCTTGGACAGCTCTAGCAATCAGCCCCAGCATTTT; clone size: .; V gene: TRBV11-2; D gene: .; J gene: TRBJ1-5
CDR3 protein: CASSPDGGAVNQPQHF; CDR3 DNA: TGTGCCAGCAGTCCGGACGGAGGGGCCGTCAATCAGCCCCAGCATTTT; clone size: few; V gene: TRBV27; D gene: .; J gene: TRBJ1-5
CDR3 protein: CATREYGYTF; CDR3 DNA: TGTGCCACCAGGGAATATGGCTACACCTTC; clone size: few; V gene: TRBV10-3; D gene: .; J gene: TRBJ1-2
CDR3 protein: CASSMTGLFNQPQHF; CDR3 DNA: TGTGCCAGCAGTATGACAGGGCTATTCAATCAGCCCCAGCATTTT; clone size: few; V gene: TRBV28; D gene: TRBD1; J gene: TRBJ1-5
CDR3 protein: CAISEEGSGETQYF; CDR3 DNA: TGTGCCATCAGTGAAGAGGGTTCTGGGGAGACCCAGTACTTC; clone size: many; V gene: TRBV10-3; D gene: .; J gene: TRBJ2-5
CDR3 protein: CASSLIGQGANEQYF; CDR3 DNA: TGCGCCAGCAGCTTGATAGGACAGGGGGCCAACGAGCAGTACTTC; clone size: many; V gene: TRBV5-1; D gene: TRBD1; J gene: TRBJ2-7
CDR3 protein: CASSLSSGYNSPLHF; CDR3 DNA: TGTGCCAGCAGCTTAAGTAGTGGATATAATTCACCCCTCCACTTT; clone size: .; V gene: TRBV7-9; D gene: .; J gene: TRBJ1-6
CDR3 protein: CASSSGAGGGEQFF; CDR3 DNA: TGCGCCAGCAGCTCCGGGGCGGGAGGTGGTGAGCAGTTCTTC; clone size: many; V gene: TRBV5-1; D gene: TRBD2; J gene: TRBJ2-1
CDR3 protein: CASSLVGAGQPQHF; CDR3 DNA: TGTGCCAGCAGCTTAGTGGGGGCGGGTCAGCCCCAGCATTTT; clone size: many; V gene: TRBV7-2; D gene: .; J gene: TRBJ1-5
CDR3 protein: CASSRYQETQYF; CDR3 DNA: TGTGCCAGCAGTCGGTACCAAGAGACCCAGTACTTC; clone size: many; V gene: TRBV12-3/TRBV12-4; D gene: .; J gene: TRBJ2-5
CDR3 protein: CSVGQGGTGTGELFF; CDR3 DNA: TGCAGCGTTGGTCAGGGAGGTACAGGGACCGGGGAGCTGTTTTTT; clone size: .; V gene: TRBV29-1; D gene: .; J gene: TRBJ2-2
CDR3 protein: CATEDREVSGYTF; CDR3 DNA: TGTGCCACCGAGGACAGGGAGGTATCGGGCTACACCTTC; clone size: many; V gene: TRBV19; D gene: TRBD1; J gene: TRBJ1-2
CDR3 protein: CASSPPGQGDYEQYF; CDR3 DNA: TGTGCCAGCAGTCCCCCTGGACAGGGAGACTACGAGCAGTACTTC; clone size: .; V gene: TRBV6-2/TRBV6-3; D gene: TRBD1; J gene: TRBJ2-7
CDR3 protein: CASSFSGQGAREQYF; CDR3 DNA: .; clone size: many; V gene: TRBV12-3/TRBV12-4; D gene: .; J gene: TRBJ2-7
CDR3 protein: CSARDLGFYGYTF; CDR3 DNA: TGCAGTGCTAGAGATCTAGGGTTCTATGGCTACACCTTC; clone size: many; V gene: TRBV20-1; D gene: .; J gene: TRBJ1-2
CDR3 protein: CASSMLAGETQYF; CDR3 DNA: TGTGCCAGTAGTATGTTAGCGGGAGAGACCCAGTACTTC; clone size: .; V gene: TRBV19; D gene: TRBD2; J gene: TRBJ2-5
CDR3 protein: CASSPGGSAYEQYF; CDR3 DNA: TGTGCCAGCAGCCCGGGCGGGAGCGCCTACGAGCAGTACTTC; clone size: many; V gene: TRBV7-9; D gene: TRBD2; J gene: TRBJ2-7
CDR3 protein: CASSYSTTVYGYTF; CDR3 DNA: TGTGCCAGCAGTTACTCGACGACAGTATATGGCTACACCTTC; clone size: few; V gene: TRBV6-5; D gene: .; J gene: TRBJ1-2
CDR3 protein: CASSETPEEQFF; CDR3 DNA: TGTGCCAGCAGCGAAACCCCGGAAGAGCAGTTCTTC; clone size: many; V gene: TRBV7-8; D gene: .; J gene: TRBJ2-1
CDR3 protein: CASSQKRGLAGDSRDNEQFF; CDR3 DNA: TGCGCCAGCAGTCAAAAAAGGGGTCTAGCGGGAGACTCACGAGACAATGAGCAGTTCTTC; clone size: .; V gene: TRBV23-1; D gene: TRBD2; J gene: TRBJ2-1
CDR3 protein: CASGSRGDRTEAFF; CDR3 DNA: TGTGCTAGTGGTTCCCGGGGGGATCGGACTGAAGCTTTCTTT; clone size: few; V gene: TRBV12-5; D gene: .; J gene: TRBJ1-1
CDR3 protein: CASSSTLYPLGYGYTF; CDR3 DNA: TGTGCCAGCAGCTCGACCTTGTACCCCCTAGGCTATGGCTACACCTTC; clone size: few; V gene: TRBV28; D gene: .; J gene: TRBJ1-2
CDR3 protein: CASSYDRTSGPSHRGTDTQYF; CDR3 DNA: TGTGCCAGCAGTTATGATAGGACTAGCGGCCCTTCTCACCGGGGCACAGATACGCAGTATTTT; clone size: .; V gene: TRBV28; D gene: TRBD2; J gene: TRBJ2-3
CDR3 protein: CSARGAGAGADTQYF; CDR3 DNA: TGCAGTGCTAGAGGAGCGGGGGCGGGAGCCGATACGCAGTATTTT; clone size: many; V gene: TRBV20-1; D gene: TRBD2; J gene: TRBJ2-3
CDR3 protein: CAGSPAPGRLTDTQYF; CDR3 DNA: TGTGCCGGCAGCCCAGCCCCCGGACGGCTCACAGATACGCAGTATTTT; clone size: .; V gene: TRBV7-6; D gene: .; J gene: TRBJ2-3
CDR3 protein: CASSRSDRVLINEQFF; CDR3 DNA: TGTGCCAGCAGCAGATCCGACAGGGTACTGATCAATGAGCAGTTCTTC; clone size: many; V gene: TRBV7-6; D gene: TRBD1; J gene: TRBJ2-1
CDR3 protein: CASYRPGTEAFF; CDR3 DNA: TGTGCCAGCTATCGCCCGGGGACTGAAGCTTTCTTT; clone size: few; V gene: TRBV28; D gene: .; J gene: TRBJ1-1
CDR3 protein: CASSLSGPEAFF; CDR3 DNA: TGCGCCAGCAGCTTGTCAGGGCCTGAAGCTTTCTTT; clone size: .; V gene: TRBV5-1; D gene: .; J gene: TRBJ1-1
CDR3 protein: CASSPLAGVYEQYF; CDR3 DNA: TGTGCCAGCAGCCCACTAGCGGGAGTTTACGAGCAGTACTTC; clone size: many; V gene: TRBV7-8; D gene: TRBD2; J gene: TRBJ2-7
CDR3 protein: CAGQRDTNTGELFF; CDR3 DNA: TGTGCCGGACAAAGGGACACGAACACCGGGGAGCTGTTTTTT; clone size: many; V gene: TRBV12-3/TRBV12-4; D gene: .; J gene: TRBJ2-2
CDR3 protein: CASSQGVKNIQYF; CDR3 DNA: TGTGCCAGCAGCCAAGGGGTCAAAAACATTCAGTACTTC; clone size: .; V gene: TRBV3-1; D gene: .; J gene: TRBJ2-4
CDR3 protein: CSARTSGTRETQYF; CDR3 DNA: TGCAGTGCCAGGACTAGCGGGACGCGGGAGACCCAGTACTTC; clone size: few; V gene: TRBV20-1; D gene: TRBD2; J gene: TRBJ2-5
CDR3 protein: CASSLDRVRTYGYTF; CDR3 DNA: TGTGCCAGCAGCCTTGACAGGGTGCGCACCTATGGCTACACCTTC; clone size: many; V gene: TRBV7-9; D gene: TRBD1; J gene: TRBJ1-2
CDR3 protein: CAIRDPGANVLTF; CDR3 DNA: TGTGCCATCAGGGACCCTGGGGCCAACGTCCTGACTTTC; clone size: many; V gene: TRBV10-3; D gene: .; J gene: TRBJ2-6
CDR3 protein: CASMKASRKGNIQYF; CDR3 DNA: TGTGCCAGCATGAAGGCTAGCAGAAAGGGAAACATTCAGTACTTC; clone size: many; V gene: TRBV6-1; D gene: .; J gene: TRBJ2-4
CDR3 protein: CASSQGPGVANTGELFF; CDR3 DNA: TGTGCCAGCAGCCAAGGTCCAGGGGTAGCGAACACCGGGGAGCTGTTTTTT; clone size: many; V gene: TRBV4-2; D gene: .; J gene: TRBJ2-2
CDR3 protein: CASSLTGGGGLNTEAFF; CDR3 DNA: TGTGCCAGCAGCTTAACGGGAGGGGGGGGATTGAACACTGAAGCTTTCTTT; clone size: many; V gene: TRBV7-3; D gene: .; J gene: TRBJ1-1
CDR3 protein: CASSALLAGVRSEQFF; CDR3 DNA: TGTGCCAGCAGCGCCTTACTAGCGGGAGTGAGGAGTGAGCAGTTCTTC; clone size: .; V gene: TRBV9; D gene: TRBD2; J gene: TRBJ2-1
CDR3 protein: CASSLYPGGGNTEAFF; CDR3 DNA: TGTGCCAGCAGCTTATACCCAGGGGGCGGGAACACTGAAGCTTTCTTT; clone size: many; V gene: TRBV7-3; D gene: TRBD1; J gene: TRBJ1-1
CDR3 protein: CASSLGPSGDTGELFF; CDR3 DNA: TGTGCCAGCAGCTTAGGTCCGAGCGGTGATACCGGGGAGCTGTTTTTT; clone size: many; V gene: TRBV5-5; D gene: .; J gene: TRBJ2-2
CDR3 protein: CASGLAGNTYNEQFF; CDR3 DNA: TGTGCCAGCGGACTAGCGGGAAACACCTACAATGAGCAGTTCTTC; clone size: many; V gene: TRBV27; D gene: TRBD2; J gene: TRBJ2-1
CDR3 protein: CASSLAVASPYNEQFF; CDR3 DNA: TGTGCCAGCAGCTTAGCGGTCGCTAGCCCGTACAATGAGCAGTTCTTC; clone size: many; V gene: TRBV7-6; D gene: .; J gene: TRBJ2-1
CDR3 protein: CASSLGRTGELFF; CDR3 DNA: TGTGCCAGCAGCTTAGGACGAACCGGGGAGCTGTTTTTT; clone size: many; V gene: TRBV11-2; D gene: .; J gene: TRBJ2-2
CDR3 protein: CSARDPLEETQYF; CDR3 DNA: TGCAGTGCTAGAGATCCACTAGAAGAGACCCAGTACTTC; clone size: many; V gene: TRBV20-1; D gene: .; J gene: TRBJ2-5